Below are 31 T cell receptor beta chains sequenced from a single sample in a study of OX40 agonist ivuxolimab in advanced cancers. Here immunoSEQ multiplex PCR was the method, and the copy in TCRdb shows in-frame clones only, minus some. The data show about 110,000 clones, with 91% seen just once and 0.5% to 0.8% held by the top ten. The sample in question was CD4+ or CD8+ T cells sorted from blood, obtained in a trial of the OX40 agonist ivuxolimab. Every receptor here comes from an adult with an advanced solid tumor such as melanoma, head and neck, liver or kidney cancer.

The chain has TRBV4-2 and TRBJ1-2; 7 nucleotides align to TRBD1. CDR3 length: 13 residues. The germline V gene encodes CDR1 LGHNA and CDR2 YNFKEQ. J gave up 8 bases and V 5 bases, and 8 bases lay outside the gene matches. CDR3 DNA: TGTGCCAGCAGCTTTCGTGACAGGGTGGGCTACACCTTC. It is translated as CASSFRDRVGYTF.

The CDR3 nucleotides are TGTGCCAGCAGTGAAACCCTGCTGGGGGCAGATACGCAGTATTTT. This sequence encodes CASSETLLGADTQYF. The V gene is TRBV6-1, the J gene TRBJ2-3; D might be TRBD1 or TRBD2, each matching 5 bases. This CDR3 region has 15 residues. With 2 bases removed from V and 4 bases from J, the gap between germline ends came to 13 bases. Germline V CDR1 and CDR2: MNHNS, SASEGT.

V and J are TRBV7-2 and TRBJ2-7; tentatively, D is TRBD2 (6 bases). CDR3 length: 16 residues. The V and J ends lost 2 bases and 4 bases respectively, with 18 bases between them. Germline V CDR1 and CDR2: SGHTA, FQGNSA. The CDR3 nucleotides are TGTGCCAGCAGCTTAAATGAGGTAGCGGTTAAATACGAGCAGTACTTC. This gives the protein CASSLNEVAVKYEQYF. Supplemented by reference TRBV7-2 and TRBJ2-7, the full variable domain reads GAGVSQSPSNKVTEKGKDVELRCDPISGHTALYWYRQSLGQGLEFLIYFQGNSAPDKSGLPSDRFSAERTGGSVSTLTIQRTQQEDSAVYLCASSLNEVAVKYEQYFGPGTRLTVT.

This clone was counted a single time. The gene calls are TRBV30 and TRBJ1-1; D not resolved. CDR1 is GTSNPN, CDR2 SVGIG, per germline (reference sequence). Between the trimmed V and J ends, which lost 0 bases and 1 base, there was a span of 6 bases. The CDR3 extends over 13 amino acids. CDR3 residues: CAWSVKGNTEAFF. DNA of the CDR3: TGTGCCTGGAGTGTGAAGGGGAACACTGAAGCTTTCTTT.

CDR3 region: CASSLSVPSGTGELFF. CDR3 bases: TGTGCCAGCTCACTCAGCGTCCCCAGCGGGACCGGGGAGCTGTTTTTT. The J gene is TRBJ2-2, the V gene TRBV18, with D tentatively TRBD2 (6 bases). CDR1 is KGHSH and CDR2 is LQKENI in the germline V gene. The CDR3 spans 16 residues. Trimming removed 4 bases from V and 5 bases from J, with 17 bases in between.

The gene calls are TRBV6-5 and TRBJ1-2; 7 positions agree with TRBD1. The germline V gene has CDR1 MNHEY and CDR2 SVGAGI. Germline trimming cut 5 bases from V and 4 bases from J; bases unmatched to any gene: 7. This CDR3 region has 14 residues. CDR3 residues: CASSDRESIYGYTF. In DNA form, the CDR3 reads TGTGCCAGCAGTGACAGGGAGTCAATCTATGGCTACACCTTC.

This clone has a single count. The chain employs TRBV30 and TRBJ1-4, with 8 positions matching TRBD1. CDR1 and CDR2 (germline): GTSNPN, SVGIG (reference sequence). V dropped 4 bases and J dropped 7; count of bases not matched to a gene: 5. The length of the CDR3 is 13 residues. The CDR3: CAWTGQASEKLFF. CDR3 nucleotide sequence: TGTGCCTGGACGGGACAGGCCTCTGAAAAACTGTTTTTT.

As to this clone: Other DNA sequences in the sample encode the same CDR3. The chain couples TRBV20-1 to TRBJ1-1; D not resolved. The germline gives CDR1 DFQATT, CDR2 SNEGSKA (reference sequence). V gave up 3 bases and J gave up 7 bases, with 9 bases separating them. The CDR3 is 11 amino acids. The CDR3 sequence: CSAREDREAFF. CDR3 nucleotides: TGCAGTGCTAGGGAGGACCGTGAAGCTTTCTTT.

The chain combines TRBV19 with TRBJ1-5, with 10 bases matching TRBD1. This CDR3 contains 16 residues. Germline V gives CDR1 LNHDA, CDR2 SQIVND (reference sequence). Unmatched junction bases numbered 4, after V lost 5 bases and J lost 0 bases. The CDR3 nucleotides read TGTGCCAGTAGTGGGACAGGGGTCTATAGCAATCAGCCCCAGCATTTT. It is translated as CASSGTGVYSNQPQHF.

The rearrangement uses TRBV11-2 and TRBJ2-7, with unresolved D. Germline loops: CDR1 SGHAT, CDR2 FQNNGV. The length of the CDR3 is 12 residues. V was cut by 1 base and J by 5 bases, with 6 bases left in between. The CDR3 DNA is TGTGCCAGCAGCTTAGGCGCGCACGAGCAGTACTTC. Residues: CASSLGAHEQYF.

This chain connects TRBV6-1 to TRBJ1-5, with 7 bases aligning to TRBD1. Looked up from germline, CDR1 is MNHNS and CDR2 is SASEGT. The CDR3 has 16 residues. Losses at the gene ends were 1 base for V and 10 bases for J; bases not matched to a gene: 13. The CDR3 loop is CASSEEAGGRFYPQHF. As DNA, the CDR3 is TGTGCCAGCAGTGAAGAGGCAGGGGGGAGGTTTTATCCCCAGCATTTT.

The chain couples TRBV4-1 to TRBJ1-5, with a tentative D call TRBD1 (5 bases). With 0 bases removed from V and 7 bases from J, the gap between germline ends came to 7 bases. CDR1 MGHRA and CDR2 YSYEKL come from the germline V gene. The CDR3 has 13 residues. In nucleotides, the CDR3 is TGCGCCAGCAGCCAAGAACCAGGGCAGCCCCAGCATTTT. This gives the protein CASSQEPGQPQHF.

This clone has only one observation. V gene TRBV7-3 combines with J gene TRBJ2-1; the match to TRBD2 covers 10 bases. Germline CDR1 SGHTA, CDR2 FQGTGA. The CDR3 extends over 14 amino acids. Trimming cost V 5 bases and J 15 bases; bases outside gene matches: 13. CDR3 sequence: CASSPSGLARSLFF. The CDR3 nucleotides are TGTGCCAGCAGCCCATCGGGACTAGCGAGAAGTCTGTTCTTC.

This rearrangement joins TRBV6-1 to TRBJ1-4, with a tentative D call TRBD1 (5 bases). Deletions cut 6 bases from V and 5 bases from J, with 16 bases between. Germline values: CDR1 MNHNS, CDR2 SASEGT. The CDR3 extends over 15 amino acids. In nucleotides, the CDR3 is TGTGCCAGCAGACCCCCGGCAGGGAGGAATGAAAAACTGTTTTTT. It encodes CASRPPAGRNEKLFF.

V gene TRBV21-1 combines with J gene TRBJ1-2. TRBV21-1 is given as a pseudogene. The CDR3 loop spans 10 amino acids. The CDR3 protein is CASILRGYTF. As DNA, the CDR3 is TGTGCCAGCATCCTTCGGGGCTACACCTTC.

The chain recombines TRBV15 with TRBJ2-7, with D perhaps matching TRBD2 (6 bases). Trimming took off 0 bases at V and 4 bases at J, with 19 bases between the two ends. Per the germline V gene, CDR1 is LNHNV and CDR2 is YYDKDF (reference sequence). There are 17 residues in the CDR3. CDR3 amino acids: CATSRDRTGVVIYEQYF. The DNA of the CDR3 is TGTGCCACCAGCAGAGATCGTACGGGGGTCGTTATTTACGAGCAGTACTTC.

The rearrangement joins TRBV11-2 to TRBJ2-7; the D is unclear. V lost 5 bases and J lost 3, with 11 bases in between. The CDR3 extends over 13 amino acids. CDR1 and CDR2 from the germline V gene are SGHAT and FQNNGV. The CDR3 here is CASSRYILYEQYF. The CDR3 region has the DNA TGTGCCAGCAGCCGTTACATTCTCTACGAGCAGTACTTC.

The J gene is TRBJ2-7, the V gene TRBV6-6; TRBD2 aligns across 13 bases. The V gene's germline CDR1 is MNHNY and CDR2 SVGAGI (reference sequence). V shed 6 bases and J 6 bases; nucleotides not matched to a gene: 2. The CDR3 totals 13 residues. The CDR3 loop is CASSRLAGGEQYF. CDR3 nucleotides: TGTGCCAGCAGCCGACTAGCGGGAGGCGAGCAGTACTTC.

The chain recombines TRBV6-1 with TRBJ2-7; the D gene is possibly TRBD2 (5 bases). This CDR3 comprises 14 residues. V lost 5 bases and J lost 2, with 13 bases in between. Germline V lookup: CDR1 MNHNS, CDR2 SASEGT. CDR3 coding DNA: TGTGCCAGCAGTAGAGGCCCCGGGACCTACGAGCAGTACTTC. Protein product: CASSRGPGTYEQYF.

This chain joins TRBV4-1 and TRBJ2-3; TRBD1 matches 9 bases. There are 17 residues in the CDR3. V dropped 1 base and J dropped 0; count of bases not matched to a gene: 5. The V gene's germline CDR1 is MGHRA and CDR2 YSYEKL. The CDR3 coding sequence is TGCGCCAGCAGCCAAGTAGGGACAGGGCTGAGCACAGATACGCAGTATTTT. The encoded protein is CASSQVGTGLSTDTQYF.

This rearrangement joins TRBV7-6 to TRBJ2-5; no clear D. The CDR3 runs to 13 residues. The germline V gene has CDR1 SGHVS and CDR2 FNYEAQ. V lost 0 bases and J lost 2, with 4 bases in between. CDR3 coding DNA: TGTGCCAGCAGCTTAGCCAATCAAGAGACCCAGTACTTC. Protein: CASSLANQETQYF.

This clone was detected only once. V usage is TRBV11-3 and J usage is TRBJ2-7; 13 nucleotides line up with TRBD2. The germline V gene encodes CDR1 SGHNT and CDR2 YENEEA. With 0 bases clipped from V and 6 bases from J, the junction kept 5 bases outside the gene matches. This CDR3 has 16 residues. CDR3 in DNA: TGTGCCAGCAGCTTAGATGGAGGACTAGCGGGAGTCGAGCAGTACTTC. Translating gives CASSLDGGLAGVEQYF.

The CDR3 protein is CASSASGASGNTIYF. For the CDR3, the DNA is TGTGCCAGCAGCGCCTCAGGGGCCTCTGGAAACACCATATATTTT. V and J are TRBV9 and TRBJ1-3; tentatively, D is TRBD1 (6 bases). CDR1 and CDR2 (germline): SGDLS, YYNGEE. Trimming removed 3 bases from V and 0 bases from J, with 10 bases in between. The CDR3 is 15 amino acids.

CDR3 nucleotides: TGTGCCATCAGTGTGGGTCAACTTGGGACTGAAGCTTTCTTT. This encodes CAISVGQLGTEAFF. This sequence joins TRBV10-3 and TRBJ1-1; D is uncertain. Germline assignment: CDR1 ENHRY and CDR2 SYGVKD. Trimming cost V 4 bases and J 5 bases, with 14 bases left between them. The CDR3 extends over 14 amino acids.

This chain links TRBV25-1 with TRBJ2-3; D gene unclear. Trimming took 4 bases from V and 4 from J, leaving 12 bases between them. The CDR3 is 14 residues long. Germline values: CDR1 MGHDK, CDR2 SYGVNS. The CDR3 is CASSAPGPPDTQYF. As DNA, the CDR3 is TGTGCCAGCAGTGCCCCCGGTCCTCCAGATACGCAGTATTTT.

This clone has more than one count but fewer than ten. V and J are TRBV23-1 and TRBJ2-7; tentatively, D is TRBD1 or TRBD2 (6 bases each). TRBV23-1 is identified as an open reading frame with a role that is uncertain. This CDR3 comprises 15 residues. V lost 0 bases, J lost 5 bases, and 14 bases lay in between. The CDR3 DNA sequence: TGCGCCAGCAGTCAATCCTTCCTTGGGGGGCACGAGCAGTACTTC. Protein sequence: CASSQSFLGGHEQYF.

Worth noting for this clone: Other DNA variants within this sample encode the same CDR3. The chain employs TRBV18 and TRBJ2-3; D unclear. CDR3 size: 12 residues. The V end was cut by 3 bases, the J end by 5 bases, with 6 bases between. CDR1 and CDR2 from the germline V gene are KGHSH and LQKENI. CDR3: CASSPSEDTQYF. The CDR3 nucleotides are TGTGCCAGCTCACCCTCCGAAGATACGCAGTATTTT.

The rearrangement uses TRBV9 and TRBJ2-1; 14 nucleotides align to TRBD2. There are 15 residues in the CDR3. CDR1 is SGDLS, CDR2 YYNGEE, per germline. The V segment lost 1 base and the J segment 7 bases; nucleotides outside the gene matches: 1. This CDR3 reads CASSVRTSGRNEQFF. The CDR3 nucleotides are TGTGCCAGCAGCGTACGGACTAGCGGGAGGAATGAGCAGTTCTTC.

CDR3 DNA: TGTGCCAGCAGCCAAGGCGCAGGGGTCACAGATACGCAGTATTTT. Encoded protein: CASSQGAGVTDTQYF. This chain uses TRBV4-2 with TRBJ2-3; possible D gene TRBD1, 6 bases. V lost 1 base and J 2 bases, leaving 10 bases between the germline ends. CDR1 LGHNA and CDR2 YNFKEQ come from the germline V gene. This CDR3 is 15 amino acids long.

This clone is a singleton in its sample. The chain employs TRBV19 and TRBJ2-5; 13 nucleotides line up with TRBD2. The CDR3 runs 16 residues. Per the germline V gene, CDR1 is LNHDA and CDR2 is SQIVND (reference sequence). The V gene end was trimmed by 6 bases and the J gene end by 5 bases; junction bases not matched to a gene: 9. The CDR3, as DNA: TGTGCCAGTAGGAAACTAGCGGGGGGGCGGGATGAGACCCAGTACTTC. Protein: CASRKLAGGRDETQYF.

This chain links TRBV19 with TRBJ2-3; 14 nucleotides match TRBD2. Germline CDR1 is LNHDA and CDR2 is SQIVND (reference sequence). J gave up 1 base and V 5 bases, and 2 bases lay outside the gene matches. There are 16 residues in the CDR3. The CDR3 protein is CASSVGLAGGTDTQYF. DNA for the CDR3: TGTGCCAGTAGTGTGGGACTAGCGGGAGGCACAGATACGCAGTATTTT. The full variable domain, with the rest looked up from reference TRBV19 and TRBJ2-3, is DGGITQSPKYLFRKEGQNVTLSCEQNLNHDAMYWYRQDPGQGLRLIYYSQIVNDFQKGDIAEGYSVSREKKESFPLTVTSAQKNPTAFYLCASSVGLAGGTDTQYFGPGTRLTVL.